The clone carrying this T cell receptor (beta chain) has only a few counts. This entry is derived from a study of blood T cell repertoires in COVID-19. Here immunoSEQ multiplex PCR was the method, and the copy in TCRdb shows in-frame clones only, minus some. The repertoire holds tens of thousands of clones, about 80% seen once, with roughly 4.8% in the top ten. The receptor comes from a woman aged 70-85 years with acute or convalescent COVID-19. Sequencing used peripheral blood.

The CDR3 sequence is CASSLDLGGGTGELFF. CDR3 coding DNA: TGTGCCAGCAGCTTGGACCTCGGCGGGGGGACCGGGGAGCTGTTTTTT. This rearrangement joins TRBV5-4 to TRBJ2-2; 8 bases line up with TRBD2. CDR1 SGHNT and CDR2 YYREEE come from the germline V gene (reference sequence). This CDR3 is built from 16 residues. J gave up 5 bases and V 0 bases, and 6 bases lay outside the gene matches.